Sequencing of this TCR beta chain was carried out in a study of blood T cell repertoires in COVID-19. Overall study context: COVID-19 samples collected from the United States, Italy and Spain covered acute and convalescent phases.

Unmatched junction bases numbered 7, after V lost 1 base and J lost 4 bases. In germline, CDR1 is LGHNA, CDR2 YSLEER. This CDR3 has 16 residues. The authors' processing: Researchers report that nucleated cell counts were estimated from reference gene primer amplification. Libraries were prepared by immunoSEQ multiplex PCR; TCRdb keeps only in-frame clonotypes and omits some of them. V and J calls and clone size are given by that table; D and trimming were obtained from the DNA. The sample records roughly 100,000 clones, about 85% being singletons. The chain is built from TRBV4-3 and TRBJ1-2, with 9 bases lining up with TRBD1. Sequenced: peripheral blood. The receptor comes from a human donor in a cohort sampled during active COVID-19. DNA for the CDR3: TGCGCCAGCAGCCAAGTGGGACAGGGAGATTTCTATGGCTACACCTTC. This sequence encodes CASSQVGQGDFYGYTF.